The present entry profiles one T cell receptor (beta chain) with its context. As part of sample collection, lesional scalp punch biopsies and peripheral blood were taken from alopecia areata patients. This sample was included in a study of CD8+ T cells in alopecia areata. The V end was cut by 5 bases, the J end by 2 bases, with 3 bases between. The CDR3 runs to 11 residues. CDR1 is PRHDT and CDR2 is FYEKMQ in the germline V gene (reference sequence). RNA, once extracted, was reverse transcribed into cDNA for use as the sequencing template. Measured with immunoSEQ multiplex PCR; TCRdb has only the in-frame clones, and not every one. The sample yields some 180,000 clones, 63% seen once.

J is TRBJ2-5 and V is TRBV13; D unclear. The material sequenced was CD4+ T cells sorted from blood, taken at week 0. This receptor was identified in a human donor with alopecia areata. CDR3 residues: CASSAQETQYF. CDR3 nucleotides: TGTGCCAGCAGCGCGCAAGAGACCCAGTACTTC.